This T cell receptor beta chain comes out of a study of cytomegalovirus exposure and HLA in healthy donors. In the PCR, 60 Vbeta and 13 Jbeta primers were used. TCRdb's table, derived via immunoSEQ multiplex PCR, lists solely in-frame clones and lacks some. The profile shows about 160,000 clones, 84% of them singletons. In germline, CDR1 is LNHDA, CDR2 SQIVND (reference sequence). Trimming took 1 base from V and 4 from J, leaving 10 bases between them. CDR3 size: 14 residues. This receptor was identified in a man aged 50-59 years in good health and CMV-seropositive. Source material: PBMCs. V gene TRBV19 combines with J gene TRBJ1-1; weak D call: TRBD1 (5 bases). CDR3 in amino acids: CASSIVREGTEAFF. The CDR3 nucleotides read TGTGCCAGTAGTATAGTCAGGGAGGGCACTGAAGCTTTCTTT.